The 13 T cell receptor beta chains listed next were all sequenced from one sample in a study of T cells in Graves' hyperthyroidism and ophthalmopathy. Researchers took RNA transcripts and amplified the TCR beta CDR3 regions from them. RT-PCR in the first round (using the HTBI primer set) targeted the TCR CDR3. TCRdb re-analysed the multiplex PCR reads in MiXCR, keeping a single row per CDR3 protein. The data show fewer than 750,000 distinct CDR3 sequences, about 14% seen once. The sample comprised blood. The origin of the receptors is a woman aged 50 to 65 with Graves' ophthalmopathy.

The V call is TRBV4-3, the J call TRBJ2-1, with 8 bases that match TRBD2. This CDR3 contains 16 residues. Germline CDR1 LGHNA, CDR2 YSLEER. Trimming removed 0 bases from V and 6 bases from J; junction bases left unmatched: 7. The CDR3 nucleotides read TGCGCCAGCAGCCAAGAGGGCGGGAGGAGGTTCAATGAGCAGTTCTTC. Translation: CASSQEGGRRFNEQFF.

CDR3 in amino acids: CASSVWTSGMVYEQYF. CDR3 DNA sequence: TGTGCCAGCAGCGTATGGACTAGCGGGATGGTTTACGAGCAGTACTTC. The V and J genes are TRBV9 and TRBJ2-7, with 12 bases that match TRBD2. The CDR3 is 16 amino acids. Trimming removed 1 base from V and 4 bases from J; junction bases left unmatched: 6. From germline, CDR1 is SGDLS and CDR2 YYNGEE.

Concerning this clonotype: With a much larger clone just one base away, this may be a read error. V and J are TRBV20-1 and TRBJ2-1; 7 nucleotides align to TRBD2. Germline trimming cut 0 bases from V and 2 bases from J; bases unmatched to any gene: 10. Germline CDR1 DFQATT, CDR2 SNEGSKA (reference sequence). The CDR3 totals 17 residues. The CDR3 here is CSARELPGAGPYNEQFF. Written as DNA, the CDR3 is TGCAGTGCTAGAGAGTTGCCAGGAGCGGGACCCTACAATGAGCAGTTCTTC.

This clonotype was seen a few times. The rearrangement uses TRBV6-1 and TRBJ1-2, with a weak D call TRBD1 (6 bases). Germline CDR1 and CDR2: MNHNS and SASEGT. V was shortened by 11 bases and J by 2 bases, with 18 bases between the two germline ends. This CDR3 is built from 14 residues. Written as DNA, the CDR3 is TGTGCCTCCCTAGACGTTGGGGGCAACTATGGCTACACCTTC. As protein: CASLDVGGNYGYTF.

V gene TRBV5-6 combines with J gene TRBJ2-6; D is unclear. Germline V CDR1 and CDR2: SGHDT, YYEEEE. The CDR3 is made up of 17 amino acids. Trimming left V 0 bases short and J 0 bases short, with 10 bases between. CDR3 bases: TGTGCCAGCAGCTTGGTGGGCACAAACTCTGGGGCCAACGTCCTGACTTTC. Amino acid sequence: CASSLVGTNSGANVLTF.

This clonotype was picked up a small number of times. The V and J genes are TRBV4-3 and TRBJ1-1, with 8 nucleotides matching TRBD1. V gave up 0 bases and J gave up 5 bases; unmatched junction bases: 2. CDR3 size: 14 residues. Germline V gene data show CDR1 as LGHNA and CDR2 as YSLEER. CDR3 DNA: TGCGCCAGCAGCCAAGATGACAGGGGTACTGAAGCTTTCTTT. Its translation: CASSQDDRGTEAFF.

This clonotype was picked up a small number of times. This sequence joins TRBV20-1 and TRBJ1-3; possible D gene TRBD1, 5 bases. Germline assignment: CDR1 DFQATT and CDR2 SNEGSKA (reference sequence). The CDR3 is 14 amino acids. The V end was cut by 3 bases, the J end by 0 bases, with 9 bases between. The CDR3 region is CSARQGYSGNTIYF. The CDR3 nucleotides read TGCAGTGCTAGGCAGGGCTACTCTGGAAACACCATATATTTT.

The V and J genes are TRBV24-1 and TRBJ2-3, with D possibly TRBD1 on 5 matching bases. The V gene lost 3 bases and the J gene lost 6 bases, with 15 bases spanning the gap. CDR3 length: 15 residues. The germline V gene has CDR1 KGHDR and CDR2 SFDVKD. CDR3 nucleotides: TGTGCCACCAGTGATGCGGCGGTAGGGGTGGATACGCAGTATTTT. Translated: CATSDAAVGVDTQYF.

The V and J genes are TRBV6-5 and TRBJ2-2; D call uncertain. V lost 1 base and J 2 bases, leaving 11 bases between the germline ends. CDR1 and CDR2 (germline): MNHEY, SVGAGI. This CDR3 is 16 amino acids long. CDR3 DNA: TGTGCCAGCAGTTACTTCCGAAGGGTTAACACCGGGGAGCTGTTTTTT. It yields the protein CASSYFRRVNTGELFF.

This sequence joins TRBV7-3 and TRBJ2-7; 7 positions agree with TRBD2. Unmatched junction bases numbered 10, after V lost 5 bases and J lost 3 bases. Germline CDR1 and CDR2: SGHTA and FQGTGA. This CDR3 has 15 amino acids. The CDR3 region is CASSPNWREFYEQYF. Here the CDR3 DNA reads TGTGCCAGCAGCCCCAACTGGCGGGAGTTCTACGAGCAGTACTTC.

This clonotype was picked up many times. The chain couples TRBV30 to TRBJ1-1, with 7 nucleotides matching TRBD1. Germline CDR1 GTSNPN, CDR2 SVGIG (reference sequence). The junction had 4 bases not matched to a gene; V was cut back by 1 base and J by 5 bases. This CDR3 region has 13 residues. The CDR3 sequence: CAWSEGAFTEAFF. The DNA for the CDR3 is TGTGCCTGGAGTGAGGGGGCATTTACTGAAGCTTTCTTT.

V usage is TRBV18 and J usage is TRBJ2-1, with TRBD1 matching over 9 bases. CDR1 KGHSH and CDR2 LQKENI come from the germline V gene. The V segment lost 2 bases and the J segment 0 bases; nucleotides outside the gene matches: 2. The CDR3 contains 16 residues. CDR3 residues: CASSPGDRASYNEQFF. In DNA form, the CDR3 reads TGTGCCAGCTCACCAGGGGACAGGGCCTCCTACAATGAGCAGTTCTTC. Full variable domain (outside the CDR3, taken from reference TRBV18 and TRBJ2-1): NAGVMQNPRHLVRRRGQEARLRCSPMKGHSHVYWYRQLPEEGLKFMVYLQKENIIDESGMPKERFSAEFPKEGPSILRIQQVVRGDSAAYFCASSPGDRASYNEQFFGPGTRLTVL.

This clonotype was recorded many times. The J gene is TRBJ2-4, the V gene TRBV6-6; 7 bases are shared with TRBD1. V dropped 0 bases and J dropped 0; count of bases not matched to a gene: 2. Germline CDR1 reads MNHNY; CDR2 reads SVGAGI (reference sequence). CDR3 length equals 16 residues. The CDR3 DNA reads as TGTGCCAGCAGTTACTCGACAGGGCAAGCCAAAAACATTCAGTACTTC. Encoded protein: CASSYSTGQAKNIQYF.